This entry describes one T cell receptor (beta chain). The antigen is unknown. CDR1 and CDR2 from the germline V gene are LNHDA and SQIVND (reference sequence). Trimming shortened V by 4 bases and J by 0 bases, and 9 bases separated the two germline ends. The CDR3 sequence is 15 residues long. Sequencing was performed with immunoSEQ multiplex PCR; in TCRdb, only in-frame clones are kept and a portion is missing. Of tens of thousands of clones listed, around 80% are singletons. The data belong to a study of OX40 agonist ivuxolimab in advanced cancers. Study in general: The dose-escalation group included hepatocellular carcinoma, melanoma, renal cell carcinoma and head and neck cancer.

General observations from the study: Some nonresponders additionally presented with little normalized T-cell clonal expansion.

The chain couples TRBV19 to TRBJ2-2, with D possibly TRBD2 on 5 matching bases. Sequenced material: CD4+ or CD8+ T cells sorted from blood, taken in a trial of the OX40 agonist ivuxolimab. The sequence was collected from an adult with an advanced solid tumor such as melanoma, head and neck, liver or kidney cancer. DNA of the CDR3: TGTGCCAGTAGTAGGACTGTCGCGAACACCGGGGAGCTGTTTTTT. Residues: CASSRTVANTGELFF.